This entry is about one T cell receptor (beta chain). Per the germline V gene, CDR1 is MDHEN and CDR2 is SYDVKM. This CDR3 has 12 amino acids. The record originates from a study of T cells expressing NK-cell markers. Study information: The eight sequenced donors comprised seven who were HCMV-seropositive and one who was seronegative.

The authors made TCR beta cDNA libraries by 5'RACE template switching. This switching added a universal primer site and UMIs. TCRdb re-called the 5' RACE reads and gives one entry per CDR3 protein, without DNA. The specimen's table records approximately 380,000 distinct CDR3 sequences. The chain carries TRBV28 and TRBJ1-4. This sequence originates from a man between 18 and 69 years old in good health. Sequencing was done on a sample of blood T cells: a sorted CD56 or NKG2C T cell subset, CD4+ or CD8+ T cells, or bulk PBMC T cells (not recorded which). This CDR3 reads CASSFRREKLFF.